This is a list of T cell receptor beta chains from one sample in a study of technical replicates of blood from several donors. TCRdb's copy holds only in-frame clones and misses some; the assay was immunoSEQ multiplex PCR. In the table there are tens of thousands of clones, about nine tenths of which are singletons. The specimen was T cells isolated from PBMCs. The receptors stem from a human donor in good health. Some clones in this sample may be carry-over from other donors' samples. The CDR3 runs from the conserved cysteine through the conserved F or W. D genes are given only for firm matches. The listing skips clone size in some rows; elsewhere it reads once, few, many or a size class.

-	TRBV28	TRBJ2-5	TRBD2	TGTGCCAGCAGCACCCCCAGGGAGGGGCAGGGGACCCAGTACTTC	CASSTPREGQGTQYF
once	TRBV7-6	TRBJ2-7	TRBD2	TGTGCCAGCAGCTTAGGAGGGACTAGCGGAACCTACGAGCAGTACTTC	CASSLGGTSGTYEQYF
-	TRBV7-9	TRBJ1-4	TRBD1	TGTGCCAGCAGCTTAGCCCGGACAGGTGGAGAAAAACTGTTTTTT	CASSLARTGGEKLFF
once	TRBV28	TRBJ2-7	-	TGTGCCAGCAGTTTAATCCCCCAGGGCCGCGAGCAGTACTTC	CASSLIPQGREQYF
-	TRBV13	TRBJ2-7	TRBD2	TGTGCCAGCAGCTTGGGCCCCGGGGGGTACGAGCAGTACTTC	CASSLGPGGYEQYF
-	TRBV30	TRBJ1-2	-	TGTGCCTGGAGGGTGGGACTAGAGGGTTATGGCTACACCTTC	CAWRVGLEGYGYTF
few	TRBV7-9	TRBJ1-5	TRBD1	TGTGCCAGCAGCCCCGTTACAGGGGTGGATCAGCCCCAGCATTTT	CASSPVTGVDQPQHF
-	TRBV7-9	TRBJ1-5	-	TGTGCCAGCAGCACAACCCAGGGTAGTCAGCCCCAGCATTTT	CASSTTQGSQPQHF
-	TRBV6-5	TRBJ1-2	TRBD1	TGTGCCAGCAGTTACTCCACTGGACAGGGAAGCTACACCTTC	CASSYSTGQGSYTF
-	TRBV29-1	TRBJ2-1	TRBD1	TGCAGCGTGGAACCGGGACAGCACAATGAGCAGTTCTTC	CSVEPGQHNEQFF
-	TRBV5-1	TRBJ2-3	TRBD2	TGCGCCAGCAGCTGGGGGACTAGCGGCACAGATACGCAGTATTTT	CASSWGTSGTDTQYF
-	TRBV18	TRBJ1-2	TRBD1	TGTGCCAGCTCCCCACCGGGACAGGGTGGCTACACCTTC	CASSPPGQGGYTF
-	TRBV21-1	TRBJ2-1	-	TGTGCCAGCAGCAAAGCGCCGGGGAATGAGCAGTTCTTC	CASSKAPGNEQFF
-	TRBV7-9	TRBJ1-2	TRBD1	TGTGCCAGCAGCTTAGGCGTTGGGGACAGGGTAGGAGGCTACACCTTC	CASSLGVGDRVGGYTF
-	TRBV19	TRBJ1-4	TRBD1	TGTGCCAGTAGTTCCTCCGGGACAGTGGCTATTGAAAAACTGTTTTTT	CASSSSGTVAIEKLFF
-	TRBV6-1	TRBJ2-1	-	TGTGCCAGCAGTGAATTGCGAGGGTCCTACAATGAGCAGTTCTTC	CASSELRGSYNEQFF
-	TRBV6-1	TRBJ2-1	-	TGTGCCAGCAACGGGGGTCAGGGTTGGCGGTTCTTC	CASNGGQGWRFF
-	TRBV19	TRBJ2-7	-	TGTGCCAGTAGTCAGGGGGGCCCCTACGAGCAGTACTTC	CASSQGGPYEQYF
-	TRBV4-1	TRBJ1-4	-	TGCGCCAGCAGCCAATGGAGGTATGAAAAACTGTTTTTT	CASSQWRYEKLFF
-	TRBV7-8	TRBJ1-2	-	TGTGCCAGCAGCGGTCTGGCAGGCTCTGGCTACACCTTC	CASSGLAGSGYTF
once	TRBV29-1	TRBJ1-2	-	TGCAGCGTTGAAGATATGACAGGCTATGGCTACACCTTC	CSVEDMTGYGYTF
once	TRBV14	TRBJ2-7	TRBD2	TGTGCCAGCAGCCAAGGGCTAGCGGGCGAGCAGTACTTC	CASSQGLAGEQYF
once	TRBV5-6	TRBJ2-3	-	TGTGCCAGCAGCCCGTCCCGGGACAGGGGGAGGCTAGCGGGAGTTGCGCAGTATTTT	CASSPSRDRGRLAGVAQYF
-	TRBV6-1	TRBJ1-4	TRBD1	TGTGCCAGCAACAGGGGCCTTGAGGAAAAACTGTTTTTT	CASNRGLEEKLFF
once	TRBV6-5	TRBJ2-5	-	TGTGCCAGCAGTCAGAGGCTTTTTGGAGAGACCCAGTACTTC	CASSQRLFGETQYF